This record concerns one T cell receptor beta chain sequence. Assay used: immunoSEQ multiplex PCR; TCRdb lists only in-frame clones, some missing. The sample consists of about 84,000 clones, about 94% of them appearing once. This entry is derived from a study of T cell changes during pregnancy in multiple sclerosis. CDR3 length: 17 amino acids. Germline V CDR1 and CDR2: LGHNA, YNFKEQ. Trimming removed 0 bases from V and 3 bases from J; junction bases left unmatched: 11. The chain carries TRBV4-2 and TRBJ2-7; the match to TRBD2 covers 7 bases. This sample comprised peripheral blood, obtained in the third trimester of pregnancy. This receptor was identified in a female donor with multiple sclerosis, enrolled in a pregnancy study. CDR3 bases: TGTGCCAGCAGCCAAGAGGGAGGGCCGGGCAGCCTCTACGAGCAGTACTTC. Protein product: CASSQEGGPGSLYEQYF.